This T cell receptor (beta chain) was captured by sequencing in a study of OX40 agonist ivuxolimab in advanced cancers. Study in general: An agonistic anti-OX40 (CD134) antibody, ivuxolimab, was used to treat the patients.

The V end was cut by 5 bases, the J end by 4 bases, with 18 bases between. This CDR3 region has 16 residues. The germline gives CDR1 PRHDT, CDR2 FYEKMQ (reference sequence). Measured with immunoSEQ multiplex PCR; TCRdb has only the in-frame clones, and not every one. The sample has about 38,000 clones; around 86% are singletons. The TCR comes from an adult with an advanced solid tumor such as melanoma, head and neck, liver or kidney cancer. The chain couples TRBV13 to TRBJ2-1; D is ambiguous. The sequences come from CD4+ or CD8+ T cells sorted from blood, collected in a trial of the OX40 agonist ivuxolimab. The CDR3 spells CASSPPPKNTYNEQFF. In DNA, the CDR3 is TGTGCCAGCAGCCCACCCCCAAAAAACACTTACAATGAGCAGTTCTTC.